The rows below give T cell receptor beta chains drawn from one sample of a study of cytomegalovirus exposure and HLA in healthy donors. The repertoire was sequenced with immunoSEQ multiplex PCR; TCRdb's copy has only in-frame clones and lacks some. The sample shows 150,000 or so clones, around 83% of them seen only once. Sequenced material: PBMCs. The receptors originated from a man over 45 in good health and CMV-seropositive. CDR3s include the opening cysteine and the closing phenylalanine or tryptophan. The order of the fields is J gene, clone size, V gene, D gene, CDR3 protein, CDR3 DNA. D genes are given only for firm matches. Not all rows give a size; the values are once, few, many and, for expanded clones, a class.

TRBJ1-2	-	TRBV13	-	CASSLQGYSGYTF	TGTGCCAGCAGCTTACAGGGCTACAGTGGCTACACCTTC
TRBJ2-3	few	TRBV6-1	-	CASSRETSPDTQYF	TGTGCCAGCAGTCGGGAGACTAGTCCAGATACGCAGTATTTT
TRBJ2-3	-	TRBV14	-	CASSQSGRYYRTSTDTQYF	TGTGCCAGCAGCCAATCAGGGCGGTATTACCGAACTAGCACAGATACGCAGTATTTT
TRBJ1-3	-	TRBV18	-	CASSPLGESISGNTIYF	TGTGCCAGCTCACCACTCGGGGAATCCATCTCTGGAAACACCATATATTTT
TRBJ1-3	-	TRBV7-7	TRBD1	CASSLGPGGLNTIYF	TGTGCCAGCAGCTTGGGTCCAGGGGGCTTAAACACCATATATTTT
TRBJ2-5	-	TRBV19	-	CASRPAGMETQYF	TGTGCCAGTAGGCCAGCGGGTATGGAGACCCAGTACTTC
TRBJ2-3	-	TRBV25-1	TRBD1	CASSEFATGGADTQYF	TGTGCCAGCAGTGAGTTCGCGACAGGGGGCGCAGATACGCAGTATTTT
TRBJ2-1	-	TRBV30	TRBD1	CAWSVHRGDYNEQFF	TGTGCCTGGAGTGTACACAGGGGGGACTACAATGAGCAGTTCTTC
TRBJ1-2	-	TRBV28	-	CAGSRTVSYGYTF	TGTGCCGGCAGTCGGACAGTCTCCTATGGCTACACCTTC
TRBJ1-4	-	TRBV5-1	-	CASSPRQINEKLFF	TGCGCCAGCAGCCCTCGACAGATTAATGAAAAACTGTTTTTT
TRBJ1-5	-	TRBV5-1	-	CASSLGSSNQPQHF	TGCGCCAGCAGCTTGGGGAGTAGCAATCAGCCCCAGCATTTT
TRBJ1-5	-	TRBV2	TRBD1	CASTPGQGRQPQHF	TGTGCCAGCACACCGGGACAGGGGAGGCAGCCCCAGCATTTT
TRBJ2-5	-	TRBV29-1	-	CSVEAGGLQETQYF	TGCAGCGTTGAAGCAGGGGGGCTCCAAGAGACCCAGTACTTC
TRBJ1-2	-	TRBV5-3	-	CARSPAQRRHGYTF	TGTGCCAGAAGCCCTGCTCAGCGACGGCATGGCTACACCTTC